This T cell receptor (beta chain) was recovered during a study of blood T cell repertoires in COVID-19. The germline gives CDR1 SGHNT, CDR2 YYREEE (reference sequence). The germline V and J ends were trimmed by 0 bases and 2 bases, with 7 bases remaining between them. The CDR3 runs 14 residues. Profiling relied on immunoSEQ multiplex PCR, and the TCRdb table lists in-frame clones only, not all of them. The table lists a few hundred thousand clones, about 80% of them singletons. The clonotype originates from a man younger than 40 with acute COVID-19. Sample: PBMCs or T cells enriched from blood (not recorded which). This chain joins TRBV5-4 and TRBJ2-3; D is unresolved. In nucleotides, the CDR3 is TGTGCCAGCAGCTTGGGAACAAACACAGATACGCAGTATTTT. Encoded protein: CASSLGTNTDTQYF.